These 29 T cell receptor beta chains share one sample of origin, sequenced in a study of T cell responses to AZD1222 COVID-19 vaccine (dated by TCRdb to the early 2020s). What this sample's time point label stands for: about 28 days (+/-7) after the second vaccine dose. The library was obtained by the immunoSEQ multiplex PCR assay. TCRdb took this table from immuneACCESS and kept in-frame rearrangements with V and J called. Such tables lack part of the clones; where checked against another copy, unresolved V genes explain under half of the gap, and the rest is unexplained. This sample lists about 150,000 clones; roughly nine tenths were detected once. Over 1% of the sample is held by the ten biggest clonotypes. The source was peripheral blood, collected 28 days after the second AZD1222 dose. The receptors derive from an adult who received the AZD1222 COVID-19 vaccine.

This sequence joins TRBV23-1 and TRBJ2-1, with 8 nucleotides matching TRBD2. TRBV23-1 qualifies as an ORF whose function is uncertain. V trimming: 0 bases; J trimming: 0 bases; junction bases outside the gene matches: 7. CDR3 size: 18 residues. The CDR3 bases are TGCGCCAGCAGTCAATCCGCGCGGGAGGACAGCTCCTACAATGAGCAGTTCTTC. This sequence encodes CASSQSAREDSSYNEQFF.

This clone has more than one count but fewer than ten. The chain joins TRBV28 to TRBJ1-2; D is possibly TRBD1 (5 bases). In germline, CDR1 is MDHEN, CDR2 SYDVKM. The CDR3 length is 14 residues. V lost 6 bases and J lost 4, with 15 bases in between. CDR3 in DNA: TGTGCCAGCAGCGACCCGGGACCGTTCTATGGCTACACCTTC. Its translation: CASSDPGPFYGYTF.

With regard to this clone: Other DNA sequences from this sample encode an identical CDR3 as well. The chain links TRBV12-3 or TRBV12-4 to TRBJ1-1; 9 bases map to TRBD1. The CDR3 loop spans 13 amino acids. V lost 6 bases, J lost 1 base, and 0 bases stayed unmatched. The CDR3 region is CASRGQGNTEAFF. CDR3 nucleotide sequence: TGTGCCAGCAGGGGACAGGGGAACACTGAAGCTTTCTTT.

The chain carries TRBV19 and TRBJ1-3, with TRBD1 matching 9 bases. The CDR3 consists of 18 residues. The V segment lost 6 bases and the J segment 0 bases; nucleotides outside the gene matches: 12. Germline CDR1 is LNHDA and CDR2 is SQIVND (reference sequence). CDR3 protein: CASRGQRQGGNSGNTIYF. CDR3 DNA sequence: TGTGCCAGTAGGGGGCAGAGACAGGGGGGCAACTCTGGAAACACCATATATTTT.

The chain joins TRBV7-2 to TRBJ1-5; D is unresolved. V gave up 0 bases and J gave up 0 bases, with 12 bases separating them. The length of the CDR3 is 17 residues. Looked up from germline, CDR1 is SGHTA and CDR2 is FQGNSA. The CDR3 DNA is TGTGCCAGCAGCTTAGCTATAGGCATCTTTAGCAATCAGCCCCAGCATTTT. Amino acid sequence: CASSLAIGIFSNQPQHF.

CDR3 in DNA: TGTGCCAGCAGCTCCCCCCAGAACACTGAAGCTTTCTTT. Translation gives CASSSPQNTEAFF. The chain recombines TRBV13 with TRBJ1-1; D uncertain. Between the trimmed V and J ends, which lost 4 bases and 1 base, there was a span of 7 bases. CDR1 and CDR2 from the germline V gene are PRHDT and FYEKMQ (reference sequence). The CDR3 sequence is 13 residues long.

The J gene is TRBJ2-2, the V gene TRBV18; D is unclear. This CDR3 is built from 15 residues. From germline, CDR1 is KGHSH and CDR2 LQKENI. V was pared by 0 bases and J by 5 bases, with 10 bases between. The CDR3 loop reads CASSPPGGGTGELFF. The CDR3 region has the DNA TGTGCCAGCTCACCACCGGGCGGCGGAACCGGGGAGCTGTTTTTT.

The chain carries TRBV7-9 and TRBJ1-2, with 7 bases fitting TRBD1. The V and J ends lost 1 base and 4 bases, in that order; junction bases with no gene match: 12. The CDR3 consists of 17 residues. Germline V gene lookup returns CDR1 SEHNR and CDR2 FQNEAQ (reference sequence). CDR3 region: CASSLDRVRDSIYGYTF. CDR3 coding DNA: TGTGCCAGCAGCTTAGACCGCGTCCGGGACAGCATCTATGGCTACACCTTC.

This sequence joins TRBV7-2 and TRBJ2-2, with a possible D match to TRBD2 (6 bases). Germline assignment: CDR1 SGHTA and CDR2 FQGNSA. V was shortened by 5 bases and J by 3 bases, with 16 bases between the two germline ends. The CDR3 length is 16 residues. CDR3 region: CASSSNPGVDTGELFF. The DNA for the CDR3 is TGTGCCAGCAGCAGTAACCCGGGGGTTGACACCGGGGAGCTGTTTTTT. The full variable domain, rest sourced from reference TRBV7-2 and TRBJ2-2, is GAGVSQSPSNKVTEKGKDVELRCDPISGHTALYWYRQSLGQGLEFLIYFQGNSAPDKSGLPSDRFSAERTGGSVSTLTIQRTQQEDSAVYLCASSSNPGVDTGELFFGEGSRLTVL.

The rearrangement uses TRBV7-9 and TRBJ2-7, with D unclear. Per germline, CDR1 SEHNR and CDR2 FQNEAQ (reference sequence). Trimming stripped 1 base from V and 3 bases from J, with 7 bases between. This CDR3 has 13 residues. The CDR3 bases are TGTGCCAGCAGCTTAGATGTCGGCTACGAGCAGTACTTC. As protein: CASSLDVGYEQYF.

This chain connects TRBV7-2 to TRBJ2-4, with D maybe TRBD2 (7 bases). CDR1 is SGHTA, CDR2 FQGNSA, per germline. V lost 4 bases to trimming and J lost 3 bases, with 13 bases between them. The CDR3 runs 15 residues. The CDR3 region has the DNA TGTGCCAGCAGCTCCGGGGGGCAGGTCAAAAACATTCAGTACTTC. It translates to CASSSGGQVKNIQYF.

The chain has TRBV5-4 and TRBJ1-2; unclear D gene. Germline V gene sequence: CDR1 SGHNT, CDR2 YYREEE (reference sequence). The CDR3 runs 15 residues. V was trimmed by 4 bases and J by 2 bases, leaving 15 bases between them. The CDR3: CASSPWTENNYGYTF. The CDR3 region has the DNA TGTGCCAGCAGCCCTTGGACGGAGAACAACTATGGCTACACCTTC.

DNA for the CDR3: TGTGCCAGCAGTCTCACGACAGGGGAGGGCCTTGAAGCTTTCTTT. This gives the protein CASSLTTGEGLEAFF. J is TRBJ1-1 and V is TRBV6-5; 8 bases are a match to TRBD1. J was trimmed by 7 bases and V by 5 bases; bases with no gene match: 12. Per the germline V gene, CDR1 is MNHEY and CDR2 is SVGAGI. This CDR3 spans 15 amino acids.

CDR3 residues: CASSQDRTGLGKTQYF. The CDR3 DNA follows: TGTGCCAGCAGCCAAGACCGAACTGGACTAGGAAAGACCCAGTACTTC. The rearrangement links TRBV3-1 (or the pseudogene TRBV3-2) to TRBJ2-5; 7 bases line up with TRBD2. Germline CDR1 is LGHDT and CDR2 is YNNKEL (reference sequence). This CDR3 region has 16 residues. V lost 0 bases to trimming and J lost 6 bases; unmatched junction nucleotides: 10.

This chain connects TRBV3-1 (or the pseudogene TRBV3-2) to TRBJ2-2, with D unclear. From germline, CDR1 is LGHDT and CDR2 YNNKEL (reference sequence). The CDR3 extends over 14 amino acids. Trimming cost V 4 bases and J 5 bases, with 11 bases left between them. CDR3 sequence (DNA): TGTGCCAGCAGCCCCGTTTGGCTAACCGGGGAGCTGTTTTTT. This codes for CASSPVWLTGELFF.

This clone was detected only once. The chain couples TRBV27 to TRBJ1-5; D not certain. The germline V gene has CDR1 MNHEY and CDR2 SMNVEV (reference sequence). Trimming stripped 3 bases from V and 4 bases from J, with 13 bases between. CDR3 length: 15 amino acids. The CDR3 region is CASSFGPYKNQPQHF. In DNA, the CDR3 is TGTGCCAGCAGTTTCGGCCCCTACAAAAATCAGCCCCAGCATTTT.

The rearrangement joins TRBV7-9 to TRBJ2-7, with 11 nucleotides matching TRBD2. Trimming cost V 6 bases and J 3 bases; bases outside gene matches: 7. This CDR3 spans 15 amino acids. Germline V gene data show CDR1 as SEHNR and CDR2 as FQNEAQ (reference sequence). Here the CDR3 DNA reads TGTGCCAGCAGTTTGACTAGCGGGATCTACTACGAGCAGTACTTC. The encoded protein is CASSLTSGIYYEQYF. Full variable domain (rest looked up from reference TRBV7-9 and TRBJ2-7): DTGVSQNPRHKITKRGQNVTFRCDPISEHNRLYWYRQTLGQGPEFLTYFQNEAQLEKSRLLSDRFSAERPKGSFSTLEIQRTEQGDSAMYLCASSLTSGIYYEQYFGPGTRLTVT.

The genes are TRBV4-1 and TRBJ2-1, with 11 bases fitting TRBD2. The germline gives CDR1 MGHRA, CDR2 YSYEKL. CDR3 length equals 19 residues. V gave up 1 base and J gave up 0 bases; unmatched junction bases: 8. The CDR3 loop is CASSQGLAGGQSSYNEQFF. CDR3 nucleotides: TGCGCCAGCAGCCAAGGGCTAGCGGGGGGCCAAAGCTCCTACAATGAGCAGTTCTTC.

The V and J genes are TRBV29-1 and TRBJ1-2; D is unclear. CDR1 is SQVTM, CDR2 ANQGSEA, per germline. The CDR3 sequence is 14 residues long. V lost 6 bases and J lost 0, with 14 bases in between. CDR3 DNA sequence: TGCAGCGTCAAAACGGCGGAAGCTAACTATGGCTACACCTTC. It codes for CSVKTAEANYGYTF.

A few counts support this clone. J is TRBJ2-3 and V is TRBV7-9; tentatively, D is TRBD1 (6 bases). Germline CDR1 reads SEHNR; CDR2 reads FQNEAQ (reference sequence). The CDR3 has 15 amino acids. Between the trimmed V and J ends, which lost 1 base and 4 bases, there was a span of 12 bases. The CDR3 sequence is CASSLVQGWADTQYF. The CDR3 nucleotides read TGTGCCAGCAGCTTAGTCCAGGGGTGGGCAGATACGCAGTATTTT.

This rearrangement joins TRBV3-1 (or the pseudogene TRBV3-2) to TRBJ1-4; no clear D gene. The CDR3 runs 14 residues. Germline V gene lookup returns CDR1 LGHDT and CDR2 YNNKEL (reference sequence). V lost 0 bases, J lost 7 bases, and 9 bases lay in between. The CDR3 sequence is CASSQDWAVEKLFF. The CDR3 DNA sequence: TGTGCCAGCAGCCAAGATTGGGCAGTTGAAAAACTGTTTTTT.

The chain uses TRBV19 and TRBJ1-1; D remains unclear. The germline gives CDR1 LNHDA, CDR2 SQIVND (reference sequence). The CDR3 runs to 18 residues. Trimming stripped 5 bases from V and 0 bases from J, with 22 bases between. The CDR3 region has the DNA TGTGCCAGTAGTCAGGAGTGGCTTGAAAACGCCATGAACACTGAAGCTTTCTTT. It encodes CASSQEWLENAMNTEAFF.

DNA for the CDR3: TGCGCCAGCAGTTTGACACAGTCGGGCTCACCCCTCCACTTT. It yields the protein CASSLTQSGSPLHF. The V and J genes are TRBV10-1 and TRBJ1-6; D not certain. The CDR3 spans 14 residues. V lost 5 bases and J 10 bases, leaving 15 bases between the germline ends. The germline gives CDR1 WNHNN, CDR2 SYGVQD (reference sequence).

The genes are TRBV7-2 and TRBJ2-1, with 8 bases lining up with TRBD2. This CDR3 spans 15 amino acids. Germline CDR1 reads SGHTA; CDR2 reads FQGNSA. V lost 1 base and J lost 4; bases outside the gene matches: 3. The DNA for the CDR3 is TGTGCCAGCAGCTTAGTTTCGGGGGGGTACAATGAGCAGTTCTTC. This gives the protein CASSLVSGGYNEQFF.

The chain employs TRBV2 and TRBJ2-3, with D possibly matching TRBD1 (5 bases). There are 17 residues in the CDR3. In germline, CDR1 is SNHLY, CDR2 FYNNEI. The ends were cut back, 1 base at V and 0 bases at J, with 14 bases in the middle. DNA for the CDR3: TGTGCCAGCAGTGAAGGACCGAGGTGGGGCAGCACAGATACGCAGTATTTT. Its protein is CASSEGPRWGSTDTQYF. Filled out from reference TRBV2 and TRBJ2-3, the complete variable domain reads EPEVTQTPSHQVTQMGQEVILRCVPISNHLYFYWYRQILGQKVEFLVSFYNNEISEKSEIFDDQFSVERPDGSNFTLKIRSTKLEDSAMYFCASSEGPRWGSTDTQYFGPGTRLTVL.

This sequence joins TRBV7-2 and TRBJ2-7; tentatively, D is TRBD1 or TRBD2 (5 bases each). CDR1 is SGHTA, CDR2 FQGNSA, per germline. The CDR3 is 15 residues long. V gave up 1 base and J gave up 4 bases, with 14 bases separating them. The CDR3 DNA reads TGTGCCAGCAGCTTAGGCATTGTGGGGACGTACGAGCAGTACTTC. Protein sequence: CASSLGIVGTYEQYF.

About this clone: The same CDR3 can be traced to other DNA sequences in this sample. This chain's CDR3 is CASSTGTGGAYEQYF. The DNA of the CDR3 is TGTGCCAGTAGTACTGGGACAGGGGGCGCCTACGAGCAGTACTTC. V usage is TRBV19 and J usage is TRBJ2-7; 12 bases fit TRBD1. CDR1 is LNHDA and CDR2 is SQIVND in the germline V gene (reference sequence). V was pared by 4 bases and J by 2 bases, with 3 bases of the junction left unmatched. The length of the CDR3 is 15 residues.

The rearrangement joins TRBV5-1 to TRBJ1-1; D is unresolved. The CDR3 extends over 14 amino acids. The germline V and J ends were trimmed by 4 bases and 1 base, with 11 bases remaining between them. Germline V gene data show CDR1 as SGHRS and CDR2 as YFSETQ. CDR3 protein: CASSGVGGNTEAFF. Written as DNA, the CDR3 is TGCGCCAGCAGCGGGGTTGGTGGGAACACTGAAGCTTTCTTT.

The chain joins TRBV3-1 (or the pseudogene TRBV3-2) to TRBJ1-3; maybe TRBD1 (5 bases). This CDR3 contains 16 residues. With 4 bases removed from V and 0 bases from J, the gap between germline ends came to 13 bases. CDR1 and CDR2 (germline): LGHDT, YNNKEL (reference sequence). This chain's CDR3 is CASSRDGYASGNTIYF. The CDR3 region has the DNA TGTGCCAGCAGCCGGGACGGATACGCCTCTGGAAACACCATATATTTT.